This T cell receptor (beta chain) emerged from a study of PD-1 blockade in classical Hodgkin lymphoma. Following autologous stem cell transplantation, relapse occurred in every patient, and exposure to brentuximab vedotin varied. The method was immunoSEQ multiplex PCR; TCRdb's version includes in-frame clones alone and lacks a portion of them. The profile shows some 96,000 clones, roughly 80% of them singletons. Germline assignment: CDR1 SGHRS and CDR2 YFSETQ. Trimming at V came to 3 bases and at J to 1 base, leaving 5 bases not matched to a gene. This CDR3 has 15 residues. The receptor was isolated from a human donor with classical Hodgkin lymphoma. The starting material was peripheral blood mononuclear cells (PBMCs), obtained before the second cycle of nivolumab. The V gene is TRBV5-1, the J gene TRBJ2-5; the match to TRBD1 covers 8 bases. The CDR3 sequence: CASSWGTGGQETQYF. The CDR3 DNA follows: TGCGCCAGCAGCTGGGGGACAGGAGGCCAAGAGACCCAGTACTTC. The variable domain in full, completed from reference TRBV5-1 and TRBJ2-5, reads KAGVTQTPRYLIKTRGQQVTLSCSPISGHRSVSWYQQTPGQGLQFLFEYFSETQRNKGNFPGRFSGRQFSNSRSEMNVSTLELGDSALYLCASSWGTGGQETQYFGPGTRLLVL.